The 2 T cell receptor beta chains reported below all come from one sample, sequenced in a study of T cells in Graves' hyperthyroidism and ophthalmopathy. RNA transcripts served as the template for amplifying TCR beta CDR3 regions. TCR CDR3 underwent first-round RT-PCR with the HTBI primer set. One entry per CDR3 protein results from TCRdb running MiXCR on the multiplex PCR reads. The sample has about 640,000 distinct CDR3 sequences, around 21% seen once; the top ten hold under 35%. The sample comprised blood. These receptors were collected from a man in his thirties or forties with Graves' ophthalmopathy.

This clonotype was counted only a few times. V is TRBV2 and J is TRBJ2-7; D may match TRBD1 or TRBD2 (5 bases each). The germline CDR1 and CDR2 sequences are SNHLY and FYNNEI. CDR3 length: 14 amino acids. With 5 bases removed from V and 2 bases from J, the gap between germline ends came to 13 bases. CDR3 sequence reads: CASSTRQSAYEQYF. The DNA for the CDR3 is TGTGCCAGCAGTACTAGACAGTCCGCCTACGAGCAGTACTTC. Full variable domain (remainder filled in from reference TRBV2 and TRBJ2-7): EPEVTQTPSHQVTQMGQEVILRCVPISNHLYFYWYRQILGQKVEFLVSFYNNEISEKSEIFDDQFSVERPDGSNFTLKIRSTKLEDSAMYFCASSTRQSAYEQYFGPGTRLTVT.

The sample holds many counts of this clonotype. The CDR3 protein is CSARREDSYYGYTF. Written as DNA, the CDR3 is TGCAGTGCTAGACGAGAGGACAGCTACTATGGCTACACCTTC. The chain employs TRBV20-1 and TRBJ1-2, with a weak D call TRBD1 (6 bases). Trimming stripped 2 bases from V and 3 bases from J, with 13 bases between. The CDR3 extends over 14 amino acids. Germline CDR1 is DFQATT and CDR2 is SNEGSKA (reference sequence).